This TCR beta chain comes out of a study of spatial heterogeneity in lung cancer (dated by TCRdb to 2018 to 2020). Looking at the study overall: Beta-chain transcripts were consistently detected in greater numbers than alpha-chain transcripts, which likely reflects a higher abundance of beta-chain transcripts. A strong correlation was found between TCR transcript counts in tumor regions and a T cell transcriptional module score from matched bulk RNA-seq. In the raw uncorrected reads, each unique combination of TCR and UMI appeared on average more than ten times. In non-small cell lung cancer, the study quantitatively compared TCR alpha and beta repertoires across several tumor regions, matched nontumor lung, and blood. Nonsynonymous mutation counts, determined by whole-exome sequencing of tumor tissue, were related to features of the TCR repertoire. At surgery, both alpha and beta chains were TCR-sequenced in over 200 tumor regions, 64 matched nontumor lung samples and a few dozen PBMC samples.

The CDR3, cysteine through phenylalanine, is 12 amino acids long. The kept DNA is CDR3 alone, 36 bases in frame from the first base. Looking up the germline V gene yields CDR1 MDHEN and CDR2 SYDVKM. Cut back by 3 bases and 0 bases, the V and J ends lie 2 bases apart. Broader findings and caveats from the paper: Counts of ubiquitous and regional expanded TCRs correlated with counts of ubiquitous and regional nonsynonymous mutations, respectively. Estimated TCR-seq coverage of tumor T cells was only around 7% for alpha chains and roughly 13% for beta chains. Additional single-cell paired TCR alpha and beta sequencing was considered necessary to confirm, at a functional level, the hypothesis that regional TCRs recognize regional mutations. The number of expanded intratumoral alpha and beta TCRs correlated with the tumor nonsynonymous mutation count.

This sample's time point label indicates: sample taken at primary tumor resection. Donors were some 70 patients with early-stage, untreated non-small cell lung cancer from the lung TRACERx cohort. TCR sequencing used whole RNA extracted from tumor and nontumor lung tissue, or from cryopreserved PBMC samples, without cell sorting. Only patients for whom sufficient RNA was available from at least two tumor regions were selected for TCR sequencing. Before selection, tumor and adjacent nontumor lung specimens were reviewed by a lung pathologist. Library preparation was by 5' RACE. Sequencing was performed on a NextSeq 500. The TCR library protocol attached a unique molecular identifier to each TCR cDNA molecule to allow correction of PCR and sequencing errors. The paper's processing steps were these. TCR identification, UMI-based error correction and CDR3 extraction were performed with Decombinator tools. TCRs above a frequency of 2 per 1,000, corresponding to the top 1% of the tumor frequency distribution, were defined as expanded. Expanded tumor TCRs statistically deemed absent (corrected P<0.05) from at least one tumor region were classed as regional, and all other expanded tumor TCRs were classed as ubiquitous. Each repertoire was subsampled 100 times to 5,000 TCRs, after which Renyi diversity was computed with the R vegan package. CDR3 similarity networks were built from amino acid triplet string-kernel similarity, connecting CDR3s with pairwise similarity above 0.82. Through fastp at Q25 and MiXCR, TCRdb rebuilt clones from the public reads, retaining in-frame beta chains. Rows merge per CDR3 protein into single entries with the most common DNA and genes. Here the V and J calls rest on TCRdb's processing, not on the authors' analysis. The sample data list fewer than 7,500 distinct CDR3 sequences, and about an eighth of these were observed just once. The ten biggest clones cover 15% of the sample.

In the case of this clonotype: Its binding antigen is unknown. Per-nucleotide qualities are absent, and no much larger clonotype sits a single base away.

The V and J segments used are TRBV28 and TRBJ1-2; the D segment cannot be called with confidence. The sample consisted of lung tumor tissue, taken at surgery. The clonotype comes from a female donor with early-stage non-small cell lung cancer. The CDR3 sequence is CASSLPNYGYTF. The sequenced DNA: TGTGCCAGCAGTTTGCCTAACTATGGCTACACCTTC.